This T cell receptor (beta chain) was recovered during a study of blood T cell repertoires in COVID-19. About the study: Some COVID-19 samples were acute and others convalescent; all came from the United States, Italy and Spain. In each case, the material was cDNA or gDNA derived from T cells, B-cell-depleted T cells, or PBMCs.

In the original processing: Estimated nucleated cell counts came from reference gene primer amplification. Profiling relied on immunoSEQ multiplex PCR, and the TCRdb table lists in-frame clones only, not all of them. The DNA was the basis for D and trimming; V, J and clone size are from that table. The profile covers about 94,000 clones, with around 87% appearing a single time and 7.4% taken by the ten largest. The CDR3 covers 17 residues. The V end lost 0 bases, the J end lost 0 bases, and 14 bases lay between the germline ends. Germline V gives CDR1 LNHDA, CDR2 SQIVND (reference sequence). This sequence joins TRBV19 and TRBJ2-5, with a tentative D call TRBD2 (7 bases). This clonotype was sampled from a human donor with acute or convalescent COVID-19. The donor label of this sample is uncertain. The material sequenced was peripheral blood. In DNA, the CDR3 is TGTGCCAGTAGTATAGATCTATCGGGGGGCCACCAAGAGACCCAGTACTTC. It yields the protein CASSIDLSGGHQETQYF.